One T cell receptor (beta chain) is described in this entry. Its antigen is still unknown. These data come from a study of CD8+ T cells in alopecia areata. Study as a whole: Tofacitinib ran 6 to 18 months, followed by 6 months off drug.

The V gene's germline CDR1 is SEHNR and CDR2 FQNEAQ (reference sequence). Trimming cost V 5 bases and J 2 bases, with 3 bases left between them. This CDR3 has 11 amino acids. Lesional scalp punch biopsies and peripheral blood were collected from alopecia areata patients. Extracted RNA was reverse transcribed into cDNA, the sequencing template. Assay used: immunoSEQ multiplex PCR; TCRdb lists only in-frame clones, some missing. This table has approximately 12,000 clones, about 59% appearing once. Study results and caveats: Affected lesional scalp, above all in alopecia totalis/universalis, was more clonal than normal scalp.

Source material: skin. The rearrangement uses TRBV7-9 and TRBJ2-5; no definite D call. The TCR sequence derives from a human donor with alopecia areata. The CDR3 region has the DNA TGTGCCAGCAGCCCGCAAGAGACCCAGTACTTC. This translates into CASSPQETQYF.